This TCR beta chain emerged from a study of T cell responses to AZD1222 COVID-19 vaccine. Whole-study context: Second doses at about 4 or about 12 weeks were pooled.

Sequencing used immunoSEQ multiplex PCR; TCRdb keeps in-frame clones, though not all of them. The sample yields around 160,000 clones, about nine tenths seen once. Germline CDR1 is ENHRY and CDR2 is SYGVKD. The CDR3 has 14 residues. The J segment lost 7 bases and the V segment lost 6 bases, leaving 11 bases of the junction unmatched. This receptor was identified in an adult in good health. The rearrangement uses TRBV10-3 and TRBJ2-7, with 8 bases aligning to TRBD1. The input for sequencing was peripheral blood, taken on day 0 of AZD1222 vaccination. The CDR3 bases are TGTGCCATCAGCTCAGCTCAGGGGGCGGATGAGCAGTACTTC. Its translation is CAISSAQGADEQYF.